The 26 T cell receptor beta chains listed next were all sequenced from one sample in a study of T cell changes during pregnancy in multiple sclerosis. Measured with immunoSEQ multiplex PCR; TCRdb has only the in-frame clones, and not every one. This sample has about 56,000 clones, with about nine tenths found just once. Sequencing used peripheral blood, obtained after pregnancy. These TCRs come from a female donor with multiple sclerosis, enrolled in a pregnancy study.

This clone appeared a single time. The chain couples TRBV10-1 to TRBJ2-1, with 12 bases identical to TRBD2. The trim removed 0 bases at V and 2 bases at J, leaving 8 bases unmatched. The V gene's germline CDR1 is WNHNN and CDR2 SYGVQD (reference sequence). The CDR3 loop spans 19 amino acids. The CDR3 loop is CASSESRLAGASPYNEQFF. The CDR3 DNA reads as TGCGCCAGCAGTGAGTCGAGACTAGCGGGGGCCTCCCCCTACAATGAGCAGTTCTTC.

This CDR3 reads CATHPGQGNLNTEAFF. The CDR3 nucleotides are TGTGCCACCCACCCGGGACAGGGGAATTTGAACACTGAAGCTTTCTTT. The V gene is TRBV2, the J gene TRBJ1-1; 10 bases line up with TRBD1. Trimming at V came to 10 bases and at J to 0 bases, leaving 11 bases not matched to a gene. The CDR3 extends over 16 amino acids. Germline assignment: CDR1 SNHLY and CDR2 FYNNEI.

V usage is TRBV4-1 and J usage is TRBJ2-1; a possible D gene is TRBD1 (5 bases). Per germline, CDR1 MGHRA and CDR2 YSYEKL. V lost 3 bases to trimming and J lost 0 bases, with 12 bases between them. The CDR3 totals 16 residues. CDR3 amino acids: CASSHLGRSSYNEQFF. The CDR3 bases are TGCGCCAGCAGCCATTTGGGGCGGAGCTCCTACAATGAGCAGTTCTTC.

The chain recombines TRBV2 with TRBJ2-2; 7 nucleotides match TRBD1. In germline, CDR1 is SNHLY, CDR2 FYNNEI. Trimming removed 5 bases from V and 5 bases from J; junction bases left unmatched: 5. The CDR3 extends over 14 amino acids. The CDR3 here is CASSYRGGTGELFF. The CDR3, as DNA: TGTGCCAGCAGTTACAGGGGTGGGACCGGGGAGCTGTTTTTT.

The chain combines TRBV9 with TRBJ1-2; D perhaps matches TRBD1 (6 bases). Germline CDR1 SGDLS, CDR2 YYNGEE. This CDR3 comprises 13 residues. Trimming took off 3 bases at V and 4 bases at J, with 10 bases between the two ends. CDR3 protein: CASSGGGRYGYTF. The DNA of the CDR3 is TGTGCCAGCAGCGGAGGGGGACGCTATGGCTACACCTTC.

CDR3 in DNA: TGTGCCAGCAGCCCGTCAGGGGGCTACAATGAGCAGTTCTTC. This sequence encodes CASSPSGGYNEQFF. The chain has TRBV7-6 and TRBJ2-1; TRBD1 aligns across 7 bases. Germline lookup yields CDR1 SGHVS and CDR2 FNYEAQ. V was clipped by 5 bases and J by 3 bases; unmatched bases: 4. The CDR3 has 14 amino acids.

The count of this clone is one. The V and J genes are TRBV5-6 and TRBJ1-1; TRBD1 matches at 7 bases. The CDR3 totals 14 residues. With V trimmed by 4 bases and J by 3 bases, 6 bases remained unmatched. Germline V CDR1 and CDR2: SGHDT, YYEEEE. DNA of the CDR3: TGTGCCAGCAGCGTGACAGGGCGGGACACTGAAGCTTTCTTT. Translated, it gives CASSVTGRDTEAFF.

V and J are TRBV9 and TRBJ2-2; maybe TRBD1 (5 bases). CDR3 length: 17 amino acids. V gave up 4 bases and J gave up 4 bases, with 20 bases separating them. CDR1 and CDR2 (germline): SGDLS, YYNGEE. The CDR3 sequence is CASSPQGGAHSTGELFF. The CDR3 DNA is TGTGCCAGCAGCCCCCAGGGTGGCGCTCATAGCACCGGGGAGCTGTTTTTT.

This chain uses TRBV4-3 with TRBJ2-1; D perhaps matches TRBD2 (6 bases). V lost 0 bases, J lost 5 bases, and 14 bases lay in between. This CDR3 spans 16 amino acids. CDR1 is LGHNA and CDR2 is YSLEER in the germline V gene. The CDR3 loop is CASSQDGSPYDNEQFF. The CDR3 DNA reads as TGCGCCAGCAGCCAAGACGGGAGTCCCTACGACAATGAGCAGTTCTTC.

The CDR3 loop reads CASSLAGSYGSPLHF. The CDR3 DNA sequence: TGTGCCAGCAGCTTAGCGGGGAGTTATGGATCACCCCTCCACTTT. The rearrangement links TRBV7-2 to TRBJ1-6; no reliable D call. V lost 0 bases and J 10 bases, leaving 13 bases between the germline ends. CDR1 is SGHTA, CDR2 FQGNSA, per germline. This CDR3 has 15 residues.

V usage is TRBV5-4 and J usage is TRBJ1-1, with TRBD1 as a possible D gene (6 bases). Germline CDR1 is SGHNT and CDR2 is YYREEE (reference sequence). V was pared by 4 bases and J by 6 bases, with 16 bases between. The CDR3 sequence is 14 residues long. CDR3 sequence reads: CASSPKDRSSEAFF. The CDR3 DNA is TGTGCCAGCAGCCCAAAGGACAGATCATCTGAAGCTTTCTTT.

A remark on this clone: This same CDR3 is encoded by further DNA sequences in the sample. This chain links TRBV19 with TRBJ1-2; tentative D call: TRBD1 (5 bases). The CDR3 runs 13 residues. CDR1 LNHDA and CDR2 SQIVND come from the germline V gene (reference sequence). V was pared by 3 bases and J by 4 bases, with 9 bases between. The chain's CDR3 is CASSISDSYGYTF. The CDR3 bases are TGTGCCAGTAGTATTTCCGACAGCTATGGCTACACCTTC.

The CDR3 coding sequence is TGTGCCAGCTCACCCCAAAACACCGGGGAGCTGTTTTTT. Its protein product is CASSPQNTGELFF. The rearrangement links TRBV18 to TRBJ2-2; D is unclear. Germline V CDR1 and CDR2: KGHSH, LQKENI. The CDR3 has 13 residues. The V gene lost 3 bases and the J gene lost 2 bases, with 4 bases spanning the gap.

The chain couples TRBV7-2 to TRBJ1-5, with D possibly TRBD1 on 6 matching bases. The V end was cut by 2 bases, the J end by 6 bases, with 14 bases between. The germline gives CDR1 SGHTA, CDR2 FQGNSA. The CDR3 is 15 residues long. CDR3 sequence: CASSLRGGAGQPQHF. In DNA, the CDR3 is TGTGCCAGCAGCTTACGAGGGGGGGCCGGTCAGCCCCAGCATTTT.

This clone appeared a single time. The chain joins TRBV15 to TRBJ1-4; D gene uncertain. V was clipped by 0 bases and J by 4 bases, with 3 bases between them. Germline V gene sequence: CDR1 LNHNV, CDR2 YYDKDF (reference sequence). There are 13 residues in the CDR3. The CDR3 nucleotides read TGTGCCACCAGCAGAGACATTAATGAAAAACTGTTTTTT. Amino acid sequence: CATSRDINEKLFF.

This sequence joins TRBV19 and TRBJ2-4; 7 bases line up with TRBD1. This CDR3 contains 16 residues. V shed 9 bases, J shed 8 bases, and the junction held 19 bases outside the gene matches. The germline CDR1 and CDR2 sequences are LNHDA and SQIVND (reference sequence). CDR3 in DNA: TGTGCCAGAAAACTCCGGGACAGCACTTTCTGTCACATTCAGTACTTC. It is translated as CARKLRDSTFCHIQYF.

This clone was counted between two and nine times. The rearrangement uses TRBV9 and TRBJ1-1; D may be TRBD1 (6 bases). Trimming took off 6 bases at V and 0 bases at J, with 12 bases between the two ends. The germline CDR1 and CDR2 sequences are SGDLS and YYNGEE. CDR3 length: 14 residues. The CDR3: CASNPGHMNTEAFF. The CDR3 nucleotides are TGTGCCAGCAACCCGGGACACATGAACACTGAAGCTTTCTTT.

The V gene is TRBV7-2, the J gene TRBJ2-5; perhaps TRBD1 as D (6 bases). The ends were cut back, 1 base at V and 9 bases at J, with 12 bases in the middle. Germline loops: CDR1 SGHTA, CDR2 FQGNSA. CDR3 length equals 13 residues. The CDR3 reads CASSLGQVEAQYF. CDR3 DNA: TGTGCCAGCAGCTTAGGACAGGTCGAGGCCCAGTACTTC.

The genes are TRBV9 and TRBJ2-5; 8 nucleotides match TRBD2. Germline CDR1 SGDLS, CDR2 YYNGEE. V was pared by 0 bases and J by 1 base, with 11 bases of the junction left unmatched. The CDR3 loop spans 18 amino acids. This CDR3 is CASSVGLLSGGFQETQYF. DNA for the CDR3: TGTGCCAGCAGCGTAGGGCTTTTGAGCGGGGGCTTCCAAGAGACCCAGTACTTC.

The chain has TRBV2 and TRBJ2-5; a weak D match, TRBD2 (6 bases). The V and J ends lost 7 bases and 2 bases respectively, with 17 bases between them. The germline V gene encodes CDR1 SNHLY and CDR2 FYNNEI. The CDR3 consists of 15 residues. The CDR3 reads CASTLRGLQQETQYF. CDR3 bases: TGTGCCAGCACCCTACGGGGGTTACAACAAGAGACCCAGTACTTC.

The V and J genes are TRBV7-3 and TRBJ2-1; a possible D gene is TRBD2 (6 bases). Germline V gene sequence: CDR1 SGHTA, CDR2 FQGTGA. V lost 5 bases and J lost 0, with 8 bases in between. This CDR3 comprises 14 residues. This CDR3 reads CASSPTSSYNEQFF. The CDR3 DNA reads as TGTGCCAGCAGCCCGACTAGCTCCTACAATGAGCAGTTCTTC.

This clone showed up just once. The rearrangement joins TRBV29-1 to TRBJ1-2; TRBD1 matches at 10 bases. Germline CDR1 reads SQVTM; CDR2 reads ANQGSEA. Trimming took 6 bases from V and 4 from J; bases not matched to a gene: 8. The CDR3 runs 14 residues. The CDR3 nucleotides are TGCAGCGTGGGACAGGGGACAACATTCTATGGCTACACCTTC. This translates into CSVGQGTTFYGYTF.

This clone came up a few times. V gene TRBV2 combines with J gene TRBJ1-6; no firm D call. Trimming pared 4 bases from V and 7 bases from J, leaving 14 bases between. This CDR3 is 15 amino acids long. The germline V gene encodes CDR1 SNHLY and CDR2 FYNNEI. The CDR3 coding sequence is TGTGCCAGCAGTGTGACTGGGAGGGAGAATTCACCCCTCCACTTT. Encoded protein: CASSVTGRENSPLHF.

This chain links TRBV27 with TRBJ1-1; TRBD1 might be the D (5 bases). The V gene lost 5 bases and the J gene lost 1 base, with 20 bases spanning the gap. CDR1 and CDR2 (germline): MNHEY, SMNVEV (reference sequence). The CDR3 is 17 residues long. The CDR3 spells CASSPRRGRPGNTEAFF. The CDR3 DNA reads TGTGCCAGCAGTCCCCGAAGGGGCAGACCTGGGAACACTGAAGCTTTCTTT.

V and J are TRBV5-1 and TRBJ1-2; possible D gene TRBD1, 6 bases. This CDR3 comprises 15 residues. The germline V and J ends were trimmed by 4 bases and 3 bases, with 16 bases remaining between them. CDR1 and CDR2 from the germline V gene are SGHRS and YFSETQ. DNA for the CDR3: TGCGCCAGCAGCCCCCGTCAGGGGTTCCACTATGGCTACACCTTC. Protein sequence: CASSPRQGFHYGYTF.

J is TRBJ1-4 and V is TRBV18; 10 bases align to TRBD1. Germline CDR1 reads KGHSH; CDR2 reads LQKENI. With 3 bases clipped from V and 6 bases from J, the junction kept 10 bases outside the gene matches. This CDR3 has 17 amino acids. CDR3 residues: CASSPRLIGTGDEKLFF. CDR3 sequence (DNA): TGTGCCAGCTCACCGAGGTTAATCGGGACAGGGGATGAAAAACTGTTTTTT. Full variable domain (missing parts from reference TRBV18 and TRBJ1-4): NAGVMQNPRHLVRRRGQEARLRCSPMKGHSHVYWYRQLPEEGLKFMVYLQKENIIDESGMPKERFSAEFPKEGPSILRIQQVVRGDSAAYFCASSPRLIGTGDEKLFFGSGTQLSVL.